One and the same sample provided the 14 T cell receptor beta chains below, sequenced in a study of blood T cell repertoires in COVID-19. Assay: immunoSEQ multiplex PCR; the TCRdb copy retains only in-frame clones and omits some. This table has over 85,000 clones, 70% to 85% appearing once. Input material: peripheral blood. The source of these receptors is a man in his 60s with acute or convalescent COVID-19.

The chain has TRBV28 and TRBJ1-2, with a weak D call TRBD1 (5 bases). The germline V gene encodes CDR1 MDHEN and CDR2 SYDVKM. The CDR3 extends over 12 amino acids. The V end was cut by 11 bases, the J end by 6 bases, with 16 bases between. The CDR3 nucleotides read TGTGCCGTCCGAGGGGCGGGGGATGGCTACACCTTC. Translating gives CAVRGAGDGYTF.

J is TRBJ2-7 and V is TRBV5-1; 10 nucleotides match TRBD1. V gave up 3 bases and J gave up 3 bases; unmatched junction bases: 3. The CDR3 is made up of 14 amino acids. The germline CDR1 and CDR2 sequences are SGHRS and YFSETQ. This chain's CDR3 is CASSSRDRGYEQYF. In DNA, the CDR3 is TGCGCCAGCAGCTCCCGGGACAGGGGCTACGAGCAGTACTTC.

This clone occurred once. The V call is TRBV15, the J call TRBJ1-3; D gene ambiguous. This CDR3 is built from 18 residues. Trimming stripped 2 bases from V and 2 bases from J, with 19 bases between. Germline CDR1 and CDR2: LNHNV and YYDKDF (reference sequence). The CDR3 nucleotides read TGTGCCACCAGCAGAAGATTTGACGGGTCCCGGCCTGGAAACACCATATATTTT. This gives the protein CATSRRFDGSRPGNTIYF.

The chain employs TRBV4-3 and TRBJ2-4, with D possibly matching TRBD1 (5 bases). Trimming took 0 bases from V and 8 from J, leaving 11 bases between them. Germline assignment: CDR1 LGHNA and CDR2 YSLEER. This CDR3 contains 14 residues. The CDR3 region has the DNA TGCGCCAGCAGCCAAGATCAGGGTTCGTACATTCAGTACTTC. It yields the protein CASSQDQGSYIQYF.

The J gene is TRBJ1-2, the V gene TRBV28, with D possibly being TRBD1 (5 bases). Germline V CDR1 and CDR2: MDHEN, SYDVKM. The V end was cut by 2 bases, the J end by 2 bases, with 15 bases between. This CDR3 region has 16 residues. The CDR3 sequence is CASSLAESGLNYGYTF. In nucleotides, the CDR3 is TGTGCCAGCAGTTTAGCTGAGTCGGGACTGAACTATGGCTACACCTTC.

The chain has TRBV5-1 and TRBJ1-1; TRBD1 matches 8 bases. Germline V CDR1 and CDR2: SGHRS, YFSETQ. V was pared by 4 bases and J by 4 bases, with 3 bases of the junction left unmatched. The CDR3 is 13 amino acids. The CDR3 DNA reads as TGCGCCAGCAGCAATACAGGGGGCACTGAAGCTTTCTTT. Amino acid sequence: CASSNTGGTEAFF.

This chain links TRBV29-1 with TRBJ1-2, with D possibly matching TRBD1 (6 bases). This CDR3 spans 15 amino acids. The ends were cut back, 0 bases at V and 2 bases at J, with 13 bases in the middle. CDR1 and CDR2 (germline): SQVTM, ANQGSEA. The DNA of the CDR3 is TGCAGCGTTGAAGATGGACAGACCATCAACTATGGCTACACCTTC. Its translation is CSVEDGQTINYGYTF.

This chain connects TRBV7-2 to TRBJ2-1; 9 positions match TRBD2. Germline values: CDR1 SGHTA, CDR2 FQGNSA. The CDR3 covers 15 residues. Losses at the gene ends were 2 bases for V and 5 bases for J; bases not matched to a gene: 4. The chain's CDR3 is CASSLTGTSNNEQFF. CDR3 coding DNA: TGTGCCAGCAGCTTAACTGGGACTAGCAACAATGAGCAGTTCTTC.

The gene calls are TRBV30 and TRBJ1-5, with 10 positions matching TRBD1. Trimming removed 7 bases from V and 2 bases from J; junction bases left unmatched: 2. CDR1 is GTSNPN and CDR2 is SVGIG in the germline V gene (reference sequence). The CDR3 spans 13 residues. CDR3 sequence (DNA): TGTGCCTACGGACAGGGGGGCAATCAGCCCCAGCATTTT. Residues: CAYGQGGNQPQHF.

This rearrangement joins TRBV12-3 or TRBV12-4 to TRBJ2-1, with D maybe TRBD2 (6 bases). The V and J ends lost 3 bases and 9 bases respectively, with 9 bases between them. The CDR3 is 12 amino acids. CDR3 sequence: CASSLGDFEQFF. The CDR3 DNA follows: TGTGCCAGCAGTTTGGGGGACTTTGAGCAGTTCTTC.

The V gene is TRBV18, the J gene TRBJ2-1, with 11 bases that match TRBD2. The germline gives CDR1 KGHSH, CDR2 LQKENI. The CDR3 runs to 16 residues. V lost 0 bases, J lost 7 bases, and 5 bases stayed unmatched. The CDR3 region is CASSPPSGGVKNEQFF. As DNA, the CDR3 is TGTGCCAGCTCACCACCTAGCGGGGGGGTTAAAAATGAGCAGTTCTTC.

This chain connects TRBV4-1 to TRBJ1-5; a weak D match, TRBD1 (6 bases). Germline-derived CDR1 and CDR2 are MGHRA and YSYEKL. Trimming pared 1 base from V and 3 bases from J, leaving 19 bases between. The CDR3 totals 18 residues. CDR3 sequence (DNA): TGCGCCAGCAGCCAAGCTACGGGACAAGAGTTAGCCAATCAGCCCCAGCATTTT. This codes for CASSQATGQELANQPQHF.

The chain links TRBV27 to TRBJ2-5; 14 nucleotides match TRBD2. The CDR3 runs to 15 residues. Germline CDR1 reads MNHEY; CDR2 reads SMNVEV (reference sequence). Trimming at V came to 5 bases and at J to 4 bases, leaving 3 bases not matched to a gene. CDR3 sequence: CASSGTSGGLETQYF. CDR3 DNA: TGTGCCAGCAGTGGGACTAGCGGGGGCTTAGAGACCCAGTACTTC.

CDR3 sequence (DNA): TGCAGTGCTAGTCGTCTAAGCTCCTACAATGAGCAGTTCTTC. Its translation: CSASRLSSYNEQFF. The V call is TRBV20-1, the J call TRBJ2-1; D ambiguous. V shed 3 bases and J shed 0 bases, with 9 bases lying between them. Per the germline V gene, CDR1 is DFQATT and CDR2 is SNEGSKA (reference sequence). CDR3 length: 14 amino acids.